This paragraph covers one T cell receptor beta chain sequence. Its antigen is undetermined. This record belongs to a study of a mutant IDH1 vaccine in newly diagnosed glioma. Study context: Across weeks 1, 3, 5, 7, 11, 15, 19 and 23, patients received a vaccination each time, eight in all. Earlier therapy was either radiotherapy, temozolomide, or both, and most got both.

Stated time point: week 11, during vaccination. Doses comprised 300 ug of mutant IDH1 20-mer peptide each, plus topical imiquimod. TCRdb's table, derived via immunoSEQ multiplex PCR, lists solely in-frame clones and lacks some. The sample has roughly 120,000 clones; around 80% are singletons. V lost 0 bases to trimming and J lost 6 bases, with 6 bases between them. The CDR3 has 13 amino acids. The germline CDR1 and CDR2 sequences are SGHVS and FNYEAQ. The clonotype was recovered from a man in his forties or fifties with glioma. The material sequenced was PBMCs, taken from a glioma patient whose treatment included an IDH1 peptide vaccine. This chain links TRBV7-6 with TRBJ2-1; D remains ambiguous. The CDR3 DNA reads TGTGCCAGCAGCTTAGCCGAGATCAATGAGCAGTTCTTC. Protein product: CASSLAEINEQFF.